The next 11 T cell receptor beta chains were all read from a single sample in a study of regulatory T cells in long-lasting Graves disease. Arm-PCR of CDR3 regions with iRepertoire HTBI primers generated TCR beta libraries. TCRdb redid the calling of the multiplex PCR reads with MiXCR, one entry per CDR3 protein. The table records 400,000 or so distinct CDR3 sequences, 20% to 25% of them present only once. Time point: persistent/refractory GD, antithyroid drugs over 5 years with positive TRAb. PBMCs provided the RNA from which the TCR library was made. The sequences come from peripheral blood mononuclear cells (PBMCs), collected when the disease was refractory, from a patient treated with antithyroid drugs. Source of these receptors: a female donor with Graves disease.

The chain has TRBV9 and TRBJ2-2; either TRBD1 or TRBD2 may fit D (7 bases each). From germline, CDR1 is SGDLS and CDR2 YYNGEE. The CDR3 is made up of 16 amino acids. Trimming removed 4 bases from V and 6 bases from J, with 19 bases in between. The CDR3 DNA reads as TGTGCCAGCAGCTCCCCCAGGGGGGGTGGCGCCGGGGAGCTGTTTTTT. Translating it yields CASSSPRGGGAGELFF. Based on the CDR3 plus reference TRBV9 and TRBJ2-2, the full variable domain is DSGVTQTPKHLITATGQRVTLRCSPRSGDLSVYWYQQSLDQGLQFLIQYYNGEERAKGNILERFSAQQFPDLHSELNLSSLELGDSALYFCASSSPRGGGAGELFFGEGSRLTVL.

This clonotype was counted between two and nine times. The CDR3 region is CASRQDRGTEAFF. The CDR3 DNA is TGTGCCAGCAGGCAAGACAGGGGGACTGAAGCTTTCTTT. The chain is built from TRBV6-1 and TRBJ1-1, with 9 bases matching TRBD1. The V gene's germline CDR1 is MNHNS and CDR2 SASEGT. This CDR3 has 13 residues. V was pared by 6 bases and J by 5 bases, with 4 bases of the junction left unmatched.

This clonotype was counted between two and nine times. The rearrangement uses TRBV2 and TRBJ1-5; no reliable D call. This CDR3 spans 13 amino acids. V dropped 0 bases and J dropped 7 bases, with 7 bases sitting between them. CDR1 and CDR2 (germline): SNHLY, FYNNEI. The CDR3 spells CASSEALFQPQHF. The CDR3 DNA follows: TGTGCCAGCAGTGAAGCGCTTTTCCAGCCCCAGCATTTT. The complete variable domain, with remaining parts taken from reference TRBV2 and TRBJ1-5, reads EPEVTQTPSHQVTQMGQEVILRCVPISNHLYFYWYRQILGQKVEFLVSFYNNEISEKSEIFDDQFSVERPDGSNFTLKIRSTKLEDSAMYFCASSEALFQPQHFGDGTRLSIL.

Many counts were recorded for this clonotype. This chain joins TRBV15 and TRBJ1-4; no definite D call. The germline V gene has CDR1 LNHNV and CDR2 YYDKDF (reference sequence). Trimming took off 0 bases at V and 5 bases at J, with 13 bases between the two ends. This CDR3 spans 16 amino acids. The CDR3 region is CATSRDGGRRNEKLFF. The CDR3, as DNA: TGTGCCACCAGCAGAGATGGAGGAAGAAGAAATGAAAAACTGTTTTTT. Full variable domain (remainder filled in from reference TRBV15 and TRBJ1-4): DAMVIQNPRYQVTQFGKPVTLSCSQTLNHNVMYWYQQKSSQAPKLLFHYYDKDFNNEADTPDNFQSRRPNTSFCFLDIRSPGLGDTAMYLCATSRDGGRRNEKLFFGSGTQLSVL.

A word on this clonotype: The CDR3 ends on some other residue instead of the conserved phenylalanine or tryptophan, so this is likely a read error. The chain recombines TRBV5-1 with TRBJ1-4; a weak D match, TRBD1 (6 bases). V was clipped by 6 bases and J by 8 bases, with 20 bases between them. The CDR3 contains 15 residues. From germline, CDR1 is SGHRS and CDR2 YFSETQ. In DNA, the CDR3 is TGCGCCAGCAACTTACAGGGAGGGGAAAGCGAAAAACTGTTTTCT. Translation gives CASNLQGGESEKLFS.

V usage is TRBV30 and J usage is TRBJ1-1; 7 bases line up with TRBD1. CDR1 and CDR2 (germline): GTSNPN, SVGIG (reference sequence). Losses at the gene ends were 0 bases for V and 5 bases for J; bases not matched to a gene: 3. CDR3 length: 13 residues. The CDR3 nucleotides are TGTGCCTGGAGTGTACAGGGGAGGACTGAAGCTTTCTTT. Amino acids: CAWSVQGRTEAFF.

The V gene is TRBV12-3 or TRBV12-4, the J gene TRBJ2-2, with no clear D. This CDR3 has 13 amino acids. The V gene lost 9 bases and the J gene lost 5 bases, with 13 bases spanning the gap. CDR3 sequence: CARSLIETGELFF. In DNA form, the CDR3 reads TGTGCCAGGAGCCTAATTGAGACCGGGGAGCTGTTTTTT.

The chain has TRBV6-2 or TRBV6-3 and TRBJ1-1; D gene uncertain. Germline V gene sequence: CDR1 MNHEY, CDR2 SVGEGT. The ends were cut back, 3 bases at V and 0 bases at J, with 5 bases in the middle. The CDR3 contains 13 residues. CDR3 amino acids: CASSYRVNTEAFF. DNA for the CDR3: TGTGCCAGCAGTTATCGGGTGAACACTGAAGCTTTCTTT.

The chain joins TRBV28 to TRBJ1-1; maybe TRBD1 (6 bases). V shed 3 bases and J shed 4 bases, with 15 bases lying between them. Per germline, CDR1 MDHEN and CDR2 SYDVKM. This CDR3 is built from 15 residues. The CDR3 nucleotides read TGTGCCAGCAGTTTTCTGGGGGCTGGGGGCACTGAAGCTTTCTTT. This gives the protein CASSFLGAGGTEAFF.

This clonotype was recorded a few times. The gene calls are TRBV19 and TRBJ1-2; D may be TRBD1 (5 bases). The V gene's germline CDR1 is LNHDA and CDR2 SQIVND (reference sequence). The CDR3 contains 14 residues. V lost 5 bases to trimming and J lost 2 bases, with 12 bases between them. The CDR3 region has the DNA TGTGCCAGTAGTGCCTACCGGGACAACTATGGCTACACCTTC. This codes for CASSAYRDNYGYTF. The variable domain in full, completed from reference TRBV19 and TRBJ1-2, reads DGGITQSPKYLFRKEGQNVTLSCEQNLNHDAMYWYRQDPGQGLRLIYYSQIVNDFQKGDIAEGYSVSREKKESFPLTVTSAQKNPTAFYLCASSAYRDNYGYTFGSGTRLTVV.

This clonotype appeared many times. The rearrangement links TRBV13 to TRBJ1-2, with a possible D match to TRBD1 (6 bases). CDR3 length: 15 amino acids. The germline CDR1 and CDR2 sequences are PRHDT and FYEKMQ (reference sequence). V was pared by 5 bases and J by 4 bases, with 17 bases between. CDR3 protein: CASSLKFLDSYGYTF. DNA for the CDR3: TGTGCCAGCAGCCTCAAGTTCCTGGACAGCTATGGCTACACCTTC.